This T cell receptor beta chain was identified during a study of T cells in localized non-small cell lung cancer. Germline loops: CDR1 MNHEY, CDR2 SMNVEV (reference sequence). This CDR3 comprises 13 residues. With 8 bases removed from V and 5 bases from J, the gap between germline ends came to 15 bases. The protocol was immunoSEQ multiplex PCR, while the TCRdb copy is restricted to in-frame clones and leaves out a portion. The sample has approximately 33,000 clones, around nine tenths seen once. The rearrangement uses TRBV27 and TRBJ2-5; TRBD1 or TRBD2 may be the D gene (5 bases each). The sequenced sample was peripheral blood, obtained before any cancer treatment. The sequence came from a woman aged 40-75 years with stage I lung adenocarcinoma. CDR3 residues: CASGWGRAETQYF. The CDR3 DNA reads as TGTGCCAGCGGGTGGGGACGTGCGGAGACCCAGTACTTC.